The TCR beta chain described here comes from a study of Graves' ophthalmopathy and Graves' hyperthyroidism. Whole-study results and caveats: From stable hyperthyroidism, ophthalmopathy was separated by a 13-signature model with 85% to 90% sensitivity and roughly 81% specificity.

As the template, RNA transcripts were used to amplify TCR beta CDR3 regions. RT-PCR in the first round used HTBI primers; a second-round multiplex PCR followed. MiXCR, applied by TCRdb to the multiplex PCR reads, yields one record per CDR3 protein. In the table there are roughly 400,000 distinct CDR3 sequences, approximately 17% of which are singletons. The stable label applied to hyperthyroidism with no ophthalmopathy within 18 months of follow-up. Physicians reached a diagnosis by relying on clinical symptoms, serum thyroxine, TRAb, thyroid ultrasound and orbital computed tomography. To note about this clonotype: Its antigen is not known.

The J segment lost 4 bases and the V segment lost 5 bases, leaving 7 bases of the junction unmatched. This CDR3 region has 15 residues. Sequencing was performed on peripheral blood. V gene TRBV12-3 or TRBV12-4 combines with J gene TRBJ1-2; 10 nucleotides align to TRBD1. The TCR comes from an adult woman with stable Graves' hyperthyroidism. The CDR3 sequence: CASSPDRGRAYGYTF. The CDR3 DNA follows: TGTGCCAGCAGTCCAGACAGGGGGCGCGCCTATGGCTACACCTTC.